One sample yielded the 11 T cell receptor beta chains listed below, sequenced in a study of early T cells in non-severe SARS-CoV-2 infection listed by TCRdb under 2021. The library was produced with 5' RACE. The instrument was a NextSeq 500. The public reads were quality trimmed at Q25 with fastp and then assembled into clones with MiXCR by TCRdb, keeping productive beta chains. A single entry per CDR3 protein holds the most common genes and DNA from its merged rows. This sample is represented by 25,000 to 30,000 distinct CDR3 sequences; about 4% of them were singletons. Together, the top ten hold under 13% of the sample. Material: whole blood. The receptors derive from an adult who was a healthcare worker with PCR-confirmed SARS-CoV-2 infection or an uninfected control (not recorded which).

The chain joins TRBV4-2 to TRBJ1-1; 9 nucleotides agree with TRBD1. Germline values: CDR1 LGHNA, CDR2 YNFKEQ. The CDR3 spans 17 residues. V lost 1 base to trimming and J lost 4 bases; unmatched junction nucleotides: 10. CDR3 nucleotide sequence: TGTGCCAGCAGCCAAGGAAGGACAGGGGCCCTGGGCACTGAAGCTTTCTTT. Translating gives CASSQGRTGALGTEAFF.

This clonotype was recorded at least ten times. This chain uses TRBV7-2 with TRBJ2-3; D gene uncertain. Trimming stripped 0 bases from V and 4 bases from J, with 2 bases between. The CDR3 loop spans 12 amino acids. CDR1 SGHTA and CDR2 FQGNSA come from the germline V gene. CDR3: CASSLASDTQYF. The DNA for the CDR3 is TGTGCCAGCAGCTTAGCCTCAGATACGCAGTATTTT.

V is TRBV4-3 and J is TRBJ1-2, with a tentative D call TRBD1 (5 bases). Trimming removed 5 bases at V and 4 bases at J, with 17 bases between. CDR3 length: 15 residues. Per the germline V gene, CDR1 is LGHNA and CDR2 is YSLEER. The CDR3 spells CASSSPDRNLYGYTF. The CDR3 nucleotides read TGCGCCAGCAGCTCGCCTGACAGAAATCTCTATGGCTACACCTTC.

The sample holds many counts of this clonotype. The CDR3 DNA is TGCAGTGCCCAGTGGACTAGCGGAGCCTACGAGCAGTACTTC. Amino acids: CSAQWTSGAYEQYF. The chain uses TRBV20-1 and TRBJ2-7; the match to TRBD2 covers 10 bases. The length of the CDR3 is 14 residues. V shed 6 bases, J shed 2 bases, and the junction held 7 bases outside the gene matches. The germline gives CDR1 DFQATT, CDR2 SNEGSKA (reference sequence).

This clonotype was seen more than once but under ten times. The genes are TRBV28 and TRBJ1-2; D ambiguous. The V gene lost 10 bases and the J gene lost 2 bases, with 8 bases spanning the gap. The CDR3 has 11 amino acids. Per germline, CDR1 MDHEN and CDR2 SYDVKM. CDR3: CATAPNYGYTF. DNA of the CDR3: TGTGCCACCGCGCCAAACTATGGCTACACCTTC.

This clonotype has a handful of counts. The chain is built from TRBV19 and TRBJ2-7; D possibly corresponds to TRBD2 (6 bases). Trimming took 2 bases from V and 1 from J, leaving 12 bases between them. The CDR3 covers 15 residues. Germline loops: CDR1 LNHDA, CDR2 SQIVND (reference sequence). CDR3 amino acids: CASSISPTRSYEQYF. As DNA, the CDR3 is TGTGCCAGTAGTATATCCCCGACTAGGTCCTACGAGCAGTACTTC.

This clonotype occurred many times. CDR3 residues: CASSLAYNEQFF. The CDR3 nucleotides are TGTGCCAGCAGCTTGGCCTACAATGAGCAGTTCTTC. This rearrangement joins TRBV7-6 to TRBJ2-1; D is undetermined. The CDR3 extends over 12 amino acids. The V gene's germline CDR1 is SGHVS and CDR2 FNYEAQ. V was shortened by 3 bases and J by 2 bases, with 2 bases between the two germline ends.

This clonotype has at least ten counts. The J gene is TRBJ2-3, the V gene TRBV28; D might be TRBD1 or TRBD2, each matching 6 bases. The length of the CDR3 is 12 residues. Germline values: CDR1 MDHEN, CDR2 SYDVKM. The ends were cut back, 4 bases at V and 9 bases at J, with 11 bases in the middle. The CDR3 region is CASSSTGRTQYF. The CDR3, as DNA: TGTGCCAGCAGTTCCACAGGGAGGACGCAGTATTTT. Together with reference TRBV28 and TRBJ2-3, the CDR3 gives the full variable domain: DVKVTQSSRYLVKRTGEKVFLECVQDMDHENMFWYRQDPGLGLRLIYFSYDVKMKEKGDIPEGYSVSREKKERFSLILESASTNQTSMYLCASSSTGRTQYFGPGTRLTVL.

This clonotype was recorded many times. The chain links TRBV9 to TRBJ2-1, with TRBD2 matching 12 bases. Germline trimming cut 1 base from V and 8 bases from J; bases unmatched to any gene: 10. Per germline, CDR1 SGDLS and CDR2 YYNGEE. The CDR3 is 17 amino acids. The CDR3 bases are TGTGCCAGCAGCGTATCTAGCGGGAGGGCCTCGGTCGATGAGCAGTTCTTC. As protein: CASSVSSGRASVDEQFF.

This clonotype was counted at least ten times. The chain employs TRBV7-2 and TRBJ2-7; D could derive from TRBD1 or TRBD2 (5 bases each). V gave up 3 bases and J gave up 2 bases, with 8 bases separating them. Germline lookup yields CDR1 SGHTA and CDR2 FQGNSA. There are 13 residues in the CDR3. The CDR3 coding sequence is TGTGCCAGCAGCTTCTGGGGACCCTACGAGCAGTACTTC. Protein: CASSFWGPYEQYF.

This clonotype was found many times. The chain uses TRBV7-7 and TRBJ2-1; the match to TRBD2 covers 10 bases. V shed 0 bases, J shed 8 bases, and the junction held 10 bases outside the gene matches. The V gene's germline CDR1 is SSHAT and CDR2 FNYEAQ (reference sequence). CDR3 length: 17 amino acids. CDR3 loop: CASSLALTSGPGDEQFF. The CDR3 DNA follows: TGTGCCAGCAGCTTAGCGCTGACTAGCGGGCCTGGAGATGAGCAGTTCTTC.